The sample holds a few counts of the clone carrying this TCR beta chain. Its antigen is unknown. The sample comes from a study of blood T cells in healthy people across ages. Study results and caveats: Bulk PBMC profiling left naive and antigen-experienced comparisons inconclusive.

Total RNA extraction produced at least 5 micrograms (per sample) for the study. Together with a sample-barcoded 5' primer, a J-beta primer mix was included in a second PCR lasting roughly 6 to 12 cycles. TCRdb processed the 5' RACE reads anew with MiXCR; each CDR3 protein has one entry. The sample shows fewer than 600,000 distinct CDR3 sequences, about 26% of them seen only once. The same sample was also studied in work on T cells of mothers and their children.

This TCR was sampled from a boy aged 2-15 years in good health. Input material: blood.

The DNA of the CDR3 is TGCAGCGTTGGCGACAGGGGTGAAAAACTGTTTTTT. This gives the protein CSVGDRGEKLFF. The gene calls are TRBV29-1 and TRBJ1-4; TRBD1 matches at 8 bases. V lost 4 bases and J lost 7; bases outside the gene matches: 2. The CDR3 spans 12 residues. CDR1 and CDR2 (germline): SQVTM, ANQGSEA.